The 28 T cell receptor beta chains below all came from one sample that was sequenced in a study of T-cell memory formation after mild COVID-19 (TCRdb year 2021). Receptor amplification or capture employed 5' RACE. Sequencing took place on an Illumina NovaSeq 6000. TCRdb handled the public reads itself, with Q25 trimming in fastp and clone calling in MiXCR, and kept productive beta chains. A single entry per CDR3 protein holds the most common genes and DNA from its merged rows. The table for this sample lists roughly 400,000 distinct CDR3 sequences; roughly 18% of them were counted only once. Roughly 21% of the sample is held by the ten biggest clonotypes. Sequenced: PBMCs or a T cell subset sorted from them (not recorded which). The receptors were sampled from a man aged 18 to 30 who had mild COVID-19 (a few samples of this study predate the infection). The sample titles of this study are shuffled in the database, so cell type and time point are left out; the donor was told from shared clones.

The chain is built from TRBV3-1 and TRBJ1-1; TRBD1 agrees at 8 bases. The CDR3 extends over 11 amino acids. The V segment lost 1 base and the J segment 12 bases; nucleotides outside the gene matches: 1. The germline V gene has CDR1 LGHDT and CDR2 YNNKEL (reference sequence). The CDR3 loop reads CASSQGTGPFF. The CDR3 DNA is TGTGCCAGCAGCCAAGGGACAGGGCCTTTCTTT.

The chain is built from TRBV4-2 and TRBJ2-3; no firm D call. CDR1 and CDR2 (germline): LGHNA, YNFKEQ. The ends were cut back, 6 bases at V and 2 bases at J, with 12 bases in the middle. The CDR3 spans 14 residues. The chain's CDR3 is CASSLELSTDTQYF. The DNA of the CDR3 is TGTGCCAGCAGTCTCGAACTTTCCACAGATACGCAGTATTTT.

The chain combines TRBV5-1 with TRBJ1-1; maybe TRBD1 (5 bases). V lost 0 bases and J 4 bases, leaving 13 bases between the germline ends. This CDR3 comprises 15 residues. Germline CDR1 is SGHRS and CDR2 is YFSETQ. The CDR3 DNA sequence: TGCGCCAGCAGCTTGGCCAACCCCGGGGGCACTGAAGCTTTCTTT. Translated, it gives CASSLANPGGTEAFF.

This clonotype was observed a few times. V gene TRBV24-1 combines with J gene TRBJ2-1; perhaps TRBD1 as D (5 bases). V was trimmed by 6 bases and J by 7 bases, leaving 12 bases between them. The CDR3 spans 13 residues. Germline V gene sequence: CDR1 KGHDR, CDR2 SFDVKD. The CDR3 bases are TGTGCCACCAGTCCCAGGGTAGGGAATGAGCAGTTCTTC. Translating it yields CATSPRVGNEQFF.

There are a few counts of this clonotype. The chain employs TRBV5-1 and TRBJ2-7; D not certain. The V end was cut by 0 bases, the J end by 3 bases, with 10 bases between. The CDR3 loop spans 14 amino acids. CDR1 is SGHRS and CDR2 is YFSETQ in the germline V gene. The CDR3 protein is CASSLAGPNYEQYV. CDR3 DNA sequence: TGCGCCAGCAGCTTGGCAGGACCGAACTACGAGCAGTACGTC.

The J gene is TRBJ1-5, the V gene TRBV6-5; 9 bases are a match to TRBD1. The germline gives CDR1 MNHEY, CDR2 SVGAGI. The CDR3 runs to 16 residues. With 4 bases clipped from V and 6 bases from J, the junction kept 10 bases outside the gene matches. CDR3 sequence reads: CASSLTAGTGSQPQHF. CDR3 sequence (DNA): TGTGCCAGCAGTTTAACCGCCGGGACAGGGAGTCAGCCCCAGCATTTT.

The V and J genes are TRBV20-1 and TRBJ1-2; D is unclear. This CDR3 is 12 amino acids long. Trimming stripped 0 bases from V and 8 bases from J, with 10 bases between. Germline CDR1 and CDR2: DFQATT and SNEGSKA (reference sequence). DNA for the CDR3: TGCAGTGCTAGAGATCAGGAGGTCGGCTACACCTTC. Its protein product is CSARDQEVGYTF.

V gene TRBV28 combines with J gene TRBJ2-5, with TRBD1 as a possible D gene (6 bases). The germline V gene encodes CDR1 MDHEN and CDR2 SYDVKM. Trimming left V 1 base short and J 4 bases short, with 16 bases between. The length of the CDR3 is 16 residues. This CDR3 is CASSLLGRGFRETQYF. The CDR3 nucleotides are TGTGCCAGCAGTTTATTGGGCAGGGGATTTCGAGAGACCCAGTACTTC.

The V and J genes are TRBV5-4 and TRBJ1-4, with 8 bases aligning to TRBD1. The germline V gene encodes CDR1 SGHNT and CDR2 YYREEE (reference sequence). The CDR3 consists of 17 residues. Trimming removed 3 bases from V and 0 bases from J; junction bases left unmatched: 7. CDR3 nucleotides: TGTGCCAGCAGCTCGGGGACAGGCCCCACAACTAATGAAAAACTGTTTTTT. Translated: CASSSGTGPTTNEKLFF.

This clonotype was seen ten or more times. The chain uses TRBV12-3 or TRBV12-4 and TRBJ2-5; D is undetermined. The germline V and J ends were trimmed by 4 bases and 5 bases, with 5 bases remaining between them. CDR3 length equals 11 residues. The CDR3 region has the DNA TGTGCCAGCAGTTCGCGGGAGACCCAGTACTTC. Translated, it gives CASSSRETQYF.

In this sample, this clonotype turned up a few times. The V gene is TRBV6-5, the J gene TRBJ2-7, with D perhaps TRBD1 (5 bases). The CDR3 has 13 amino acids. Trimming took 6 bases from V and 4 from J, leaving 13 bases between them. Germline lookup yields CDR1 MNHEY and CDR2 SVGAGI. CDR3 DNA: TGTGCCAGCAGCAGTTATCCAGGGTACGAGCAGTACTTC. This encodes CASSSYPGYEQYF.

V gene TRBV2 combines with J gene TRBJ2-7, with TRBD2 identical over 10 bases. The CDR3 consists of 20 residues. J lost 4 bases, V lost 5 bases, and 23 bases had no gene match. CDR1 and CDR2 from the germline V gene are SNHLY and FYNNEI. CDR3 nucleotides: TGTGCCAGCAGTCAATTTCGCTTCCCTAGCGGGGGATCGACCCTTTACGAGCAGTACGTC. Translated: CASSQFRFPSGGSTLYEQYV.

The gene calls are TRBV3-1 and TRBJ1-4; TRBD1 agrees at 9 bases. Germline-derived CDR1 and CDR2 are LGHDT and YNNKEL (reference sequence). V lost 6 bases and J lost 8; bases outside the gene matches: 4. The CDR3 length is 13 residues. CDR3 region: CASRRQGEEKLFF. CDR3 coding DNA: TGTGCCAGCAGGCGACAGGGGGAAGAAAAACTGTTTTTT. Together with reference TRBV3-1 and TRBJ1-4, the CDR3 gives the full variable domain: DTAVSQTPKYLVTQMGNDKSIKCEQNLGHDTMYWYKQDSKKFLKIMFSYNNKELIINETVPNRFSPKSPDKAHLNLHINSLELGDSAVYFCASRRQGEEKLFFGSGTQLSVL.

This sequence joins TRBV3-1 and TRBJ2-3, with D perhaps TRBD1 or TRBD2 (6 bases each). This CDR3 contains 16 residues. Per germline, CDR1 LGHDT and CDR2 YNNKEL (reference sequence). With 3 bases removed from V and 4 bases from J, the gap between germline ends came to 17 bases. This CDR3 reads CASSQLRTGAADTQYF. CDR3 bases: TGTGCCAGCAGCCAGCTAAGGACGGGGGCGGCAGATACGCAGTATTTT.

J is TRBJ1-2 and V is TRBV5-1; 8 bases fit TRBD1. J gave up 6 bases and V 3 bases, and 7 bases lay outside the gene matches. Germline-derived CDR1 and CDR2 are SGHRS and YFSETQ. This CDR3 is 14 amino acids long. The chain's CDR3 is CASSSGQEKNGYTF. CDR3 coding DNA: TGCGCCAGCAGCTCGGGACAGGAAAAGAATGGCTACACCTTC.

This chain joins TRBV7-2 and TRBJ2-3; 7 bases map to TRBD2. The junction had 1 base not matched to a gene; V was cut back by 5 bases and J by 2 bases. Germline values: CDR1 SGHTA, CDR2 FQGNSA. This CDR3 comprises 13 residues. The CDR3 DNA is TGTGCCAGCAGCGGGACTATCACAGATACGCAGTATTTT. Translating gives CASSGTITDTQYF.

This clonotype was observed many times. The chain joins TRBV10-3 to TRBJ2-3; 9 bases are a match to TRBD1. V dropped 7 bases and J dropped 0; count of bases not matched to a gene: 2. Germline V gene sequence: CDR1 ENHRY, CDR2 SYGVKD. This CDR3 is built from 14 residues. CDR3 sequence reads: CAIKTGGSTDTQYF. In nucleotides, the CDR3 is TGTGCCATCAAGACAGGGGGGAGCACAGATACGCAGTATTTT.

This clonotype has just a few counts. The gene calls are TRBV6-5 and TRBJ1-2; D unresolved. There are 13 residues in the CDR3. The V gene lost 2 bases and the J gene lost 0 bases, with 4 bases spanning the gap. Germline values: CDR1 MNHEY, CDR2 SVGAGI. For the CDR3, the DNA is TGTGCCAGCAGTTACGGGGCTAACTATGGCTACACCTTC. Encoded protein: CASSYGANYGYTF.

This clonotype was found a few times. CDR3 in DNA: TGTGCCAGCAGCCTCCCCGGGACAGGGGGAGTTGATGGCTACACCTTC. It codes for CASSLPGTGGVDGYTF. The rearrangement uses TRBV14 and TRBJ1-2, with TRBD1 matching 11 bases. There are 16 residues in the CDR3. Unmatched junction bases numbered 10, after V lost 4 bases and J lost 6 bases. Germline CDR1 and CDR2: SGHDN and FVKESK.

This clonotype has just a few counts. This chain uses TRBV6-2 or TRBV6-3 with TRBJ2-7; D not certain. Germline V gives CDR1 MNHEY, CDR2 SVGEGT. V was pared by 2 bases and J by 4 bases, with 6 bases between. CDR3 length: 12 amino acids. The CDR3: CASSYVGYEQYF. DNA of the CDR3: TGTGCCAGCAGTTACGTGGGGTACGAGCAGTACTTC.

The rearrangement uses TRBV6-1 and TRBJ1-1; possibly TRBD1 for D (6 bases). Per germline, CDR1 MNHNS and CDR2 SASEGT. V lost 4 bases and J 1 base, leaving 10 bases between the germline ends. This CDR3 is built from 14 residues. Here the CDR3 DNA reads TGTGCCAGCAGTGCCGTACAGGGGAACACTGAAGCTTTCTTT. It translates to CASSAVQGNTEAFF.

V gene TRBV4-1 combines with J gene TRBJ2-6; tentatively, D is TRBD2 (6 bases). The germline gives CDR1 MGHRA, CDR2 YSYEKL. The V and J ends lost 5 bases and 4 bases respectively, with 18 bases between them. This CDR3 is 17 amino acids long. Here the CDR3 reads CASSVRDGDSGANVLTF. In DNA, the CDR3 is TGCGCCAGCAGCGTCCGAGACGGGGACTCAGGGGCCAACGTCCTGACTTTC.

This clonotype was seen a few times. The J gene is TRBJ2-2, the V gene TRBV5-5, with D perhaps TRBD1 (5 bases). The V gene's germline CDR1 is SGHKS and CDR2 YYEKEE (reference sequence). The CDR3 length is 14 residues. V lost 3 bases and J 5 bases, leaving 11 bases between the germline ends. The CDR3 loop reads CASSSSTATGELFF. The CDR3 DNA sequence: TGTGCCAGCAGCTCCTCGACAGCAACCGGGGAGCTGTTTTTT.

V usage is TRBV5-6 and J usage is TRBJ2-2, with D uncertain. V was trimmed by 0 bases and J by 4 bases, leaving 7 bases between them. CDR3 length: 14 residues. The germline gives CDR1 SGHDT, CDR2 YYEEEE. CDR3 coding DNA: TGTGCCAGCAGCTTGGTGCCTCCCACCGGGGAGCTGTTTTTT. Encoded protein: CASSLVPPTGELFF. Using reference TRBV5-6 and TRBJ2-2 for the parts outside the CDR3, the full variable domain is DAGVTQSPTHLIKTRGQQVTLRCSPKSGHDTVSWYQQALGQGPQFIFQYYEEEERQRGNFPDRFSGHQFPNYSSELNVNALLLGDSALYLCASSLVPPTGELFFGEGSRLTVL.

In this sample, this clonotype turned up a few times. V usage is TRBV7-2 and J usage is TRBJ2-2; 9 nucleotides align to TRBD2. V was pared by 8 bases and J by 6 bases, with 7 bases of the junction left unmatched. This CDR3 is 14 amino acids long. The germline V gene encodes CDR1 SGHTA and CDR2 FQGNSA. The CDR3 protein is CASQRGGAAGELFF. CDR3 DNA: TGTGCCAGCCAACGCGGGGGGGCCGCCGGGGAGCTGTTTTTT. Full variable domain (remainder filled in from reference TRBV7-2 and TRBJ2-2): GAGVSQSPSNKVTEKGKDVELRCDPISGHTALYWYRQSLGQGLEFLIYFQGNSAPDKSGLPSDRFSAERTGGSVSTLTIQRTQQEDSAVYLCASQRGGAAGELFFGEGSRLTVL.

V gene TRBV4-1 combines with J gene TRBJ2-1, with 8 bases aligning to TRBD2. This CDR3 spans 16 amino acids. V was pared by 4 bases and J by 5 bases, with 10 bases of the junction left unmatched. Germline assignment: CDR1 MGHRA and CDR2 YSYEKL. The CDR3 DNA sequence: TGCGCCAGCAGCCCCCGGGGGGGACCCCGTAACAATGAGCAGTTCTTC. Amino acids: CASSPRGGPRNNEQFF.

DNA of the CDR3: TGTGCCAGCAGCCAACAGGCTAACTATGGCTACACCTTC. Translated, it gives CASSQQANYGYTF. The chain has TRBV14 and TRBJ1-2; no clear D. CDR3 size: 13 residues. Germline V lookup: CDR1 SGHDN, CDR2 FVKESK. Trimming left V 2 bases short and J 0 bases short, with 4 bases between.

This clonotype was detected ten times or more. The chain joins TRBV5-1 to TRBJ2-3; weak D call: TRBD2 (6 bases). The germline gives CDR1 SGHRS, CDR2 YFSETQ. The CDR3 sequence is 15 residues long. V was pared by 4 bases and J by 2 bases, with 14 bases between. CDR3 loop: CASSLLTRPTDTQYF. The CDR3 nucleotides are TGCGCCAGCAGCCTGCTGACTAGGCCCACAGATACGCAGTATTTT.